These T cell receptor beta chains were read from a single sample in a study of T cell responses to AZD1222 COVID-19 vaccine. Libraries were prepared by immunoSEQ multiplex PCR; TCRdb keeps only in-frame clonotypes and omits some of them. The table shows over 70,000 clones, with more than 60% occurring only once. The sequencing used peripheral blood, collected 28 days after the second dose of the MenACWY control vaccine. The source is an adult who received the MenACWY meningococcal vaccine as a control. CDR3s include the opening cysteine and the closing phenylalanine or tryptophan. A D gene is named only where the DNA matches it firmly. Clone size is shown for a subset of rows, as once, few, many or a class of expanded clone.

CDR3 DNA: TGCAGCGTTGCTCTCGGGGACGAGCAGTACTTC
CDR3 protein: CSVALGDEQYF
V gene: TRBV29-1
D gene: -
clone size: -
J gene: TRBJ2-7

CDR3 DNA: TGTGCCAGTAGTATTAAGACAGGGATTAGCACCGGGGAGCTGTTTTTT
CDR3 protein: CASSIKTGISTGELFF
V gene: TRBV19
D gene: TRBD1
clone size: -
J gene: TRBJ2-2

CDR3 DNA: TGTGCCAGTAGTATTCAGGGGGTGCGTCAGCCCCAGCATTTT
CDR3 protein: CASSIQGVRQPQHF
V gene: TRBV19
D gene: TRBD1
clone size: -
J gene: TRBJ1-5

CDR3 DNA: TGTGCCAGCAGCTTGGGTGGGGGCTTCGACTATGGCTACACCTTC
CDR3 protein: CASSLGGGFDYGYTF
V gene: TRBV5-6
D gene: -
clone size: -
J gene: TRBJ1-2

CDR3 DNA: TGTGCCAGTAGTACGGACAGGGGCCGCTGGGGCTACACCTTC
CDR3 protein: CASSTDRGRWGYTF
V gene: TRBV19
D gene: TRBD1
clone size: -
J gene: TRBJ1-2

CDR3 DNA: TGTGCCAGCAGTCAGGGACAGGGATATAGTGGCTACACCTTC
CDR3 protein: CASSQGQGYSGYTF
V gene: TRBV6-5
D gene: TRBD1
clone size: -
J gene: TRBJ1-2

CDR3 DNA: TGTGCCAGCAGCCTAGGACAGGGAGGCGGCTACACCTTC
CDR3 protein: CASSLGQGGGYTF
V gene: TRBV7-9
D gene: TRBD1
clone size: -
J gene: TRBJ1-2

CDR3 DNA: TGCGCCAGCAGCTCGGGCTCCTCGGGCAATGAGCAGTTCTTC
CDR3 protein: CASSSGSSGNEQFF
V gene: TRBV5-1
D gene: -
clone size: -
J gene: TRBJ2-1

CDR3 DNA: TGTGCCAGCAGCCAAGAGCGATCGGGACTGCAGGGTGAAAAACTGTTTTTT
CDR3 protein: CASSQERSGLQGEKLFF
V gene: TRBV4-2
D gene: -
clone size: -
J gene: TRBJ1-4

CDR3 DNA: TGTGCCAGCAGCTTGAGGGGGGATAATGAAAAACTGTTTTTT
CDR3 protein: CASSLRGDNEKLFF
V gene: TRBV5-4
D gene: -
clone size: -
J gene: TRBJ1-4

CDR3 DNA: TGTGCCAGTAGTATAGACCCCGAGGAGACCCAGTACTTC
CDR3 protein: CASSIDPEETQYF
V gene: TRBV19
D gene: -
clone size: -
J gene: TRBJ2-5

CDR3 DNA: TGTGCCAGCAGCTTCGACACAGCAGGGGGCGCTTCTCGCACCTTC
CDR3 protein: CASSFDTAGGASRTF
V gene: TRBV5-4
D gene: TRBD1
clone size: -
J gene: TRBJ1-2

CDR3 DNA: TGCGCCAGCAGCCAAACGCTTCGCGGAACTGAAGCTTTCTTT
CDR3 protein: CASSQTLRGTEAFF
V gene: TRBV4-3
D gene: -
clone size: -
J gene: TRBJ1-1

CDR3 DNA: TGTGCCAGCAGCTCAATAGGGGGCGAGGGGAACACTGAAGCTTTCTTT
CDR3 protein: CASSSIGGEGNTEAFF
V gene: TRBV11-2
D gene: TRBD1
clone size: -
J gene: TRBJ1-1

CDR3 DNA: TGCGCCAGCAGCCAAGATCTGGAGAAGCTCTATGGTTACACCTTC
CDR3 protein: CASSQDLEKLYGYTF
V gene: TRBV4-1
D gene: -
clone size: -
J gene: TRBJ1-2

CDR3 DNA: TGTGCCAGCAGCTTGAAGACGGAATCCTCTGGAAACACCATATATTTT
CDR3 protein: CASSLKTESSGNTIYF
V gene: TRBV5-6
D gene: -
clone size: -
J gene: TRBJ1-3

CDR3 DNA: TGTGCCAGCAGTGACGGACAATCTGGAAACACCATATATTTT
CDR3 protein: CASSDGQSGNTIYF
V gene: TRBV28
D gene: -
clone size: once
J gene: TRBJ1-3

CDR3 DNA: TGTGCCAGCTCAAGGGACCCCGCAGGAGAGCAGTACTTC
CDR3 protein: CASSRDPAGEQYF
V gene: TRBV18
D gene: -
clone size: -
J gene: TRBJ2-7

CDR3 DNA: TGCGCCAGTCGCCCCTTTGGGGCTGGGGCCAACGTCCTGACTTTC
CDR3 protein: CASRPFGAGANVLTF
V gene: TRBV5-1
D gene: -
clone size: -
J gene: TRBJ2-6

CDR3 DNA: TGCAGTGCTAGTGGGTCCGGGACAACCCAAGAGACCCAGTACTTC
CDR3 protein: CSASGSGTTQETQYF
V gene: TRBV20-1
D gene: -
clone size: -
J gene: TRBJ2-5

CDR3 DNA: TGCAGTGCTAGACGTAGCACAGGGGCTTTCTTT
CDR3 protein: CSARRSTGAFF
V gene: TRBV20-1
D gene: -
clone size: -
J gene: TRBJ1-1

CDR3 DNA: TGTGCCAGCAGCTTCTCCGGGACAGGGGTGAATGAGCAGTTCTTC
CDR3 protein: CASSFSGTGVNEQFF
V gene: TRBV5-4
D gene: TRBD1
clone size: -
J gene: TRBJ2-1

CDR3 DNA: TGTGCCAGCAGTGGGGCGAGCGCTCCGGAGACCCAGTACTTC
CDR3 protein: CASSGASAPETQYF
V gene: TRBV2
D gene: -
clone size: -
J gene: TRBJ2-5

CDR3 DNA: TGTGCCAGCAGCTTAGGGACAGGGGACACAGATACGCAGTATTTT
CDR3 protein: CASSLGTGDTDTQYF
V gene: TRBV5-6
D gene: TRBD1
clone size: -
J gene: TRBJ2-3

CDR3 DNA: TGCGCCAGCAGCTTGAAGCCGAGGGAGACCAATGAGCAGTTCTTC
CDR3 protein: CASSLKPRETNEQFF
V gene: TRBV5-1
D gene: -
clone size: many
J gene: TRBJ2-1

CDR3 DNA: TGCGCCAGCAGCCAAGAGACTTCCCGGAGGTTCTTC
CDR3 protein: CASSQETSRRFF
V gene: TRBV4-1
D gene: -
clone size: -
J gene: TRBJ2-1

CDR3 DNA: TGTGCCAGCAGTTGGGGGGCCAATGAGCAGTTCTTC
CDR3 protein: CASSWGANEQFF
V gene: TRBV12-3/TRBV12-4
D gene: -
clone size: -
J gene: TRBJ2-1

CDR3 DNA: TGTGCCAGTAGTCCCAAGGGGTGGAGCACTGAAGCTTTCTTT
CDR3 protein: CASSPKGWSTEAFF
V gene: TRBV19
D gene: -
clone size: -
J gene: TRBJ1-1

CDR3 DNA: TGTGCCAGCAGTTCCTCCTTAACTTCCAAAAACATTCAGTACTTC
CDR3 protein: CASSSSLTSKNIQYF
V gene: TRBV28
D gene: -
clone size: -
J gene: TRBJ2-4

CDR3 DNA: TGCAGCGTTCGGGAGGGACAAGAGACCCAGTACTTC
CDR3 protein: CSVREGQETQYF
V gene: TRBV29-1
D gene: TRBD2
clone size: -
J gene: TRBJ2-5

CDR3 DNA: TGTGCCACATCACCGTACAGGGGGCTGGGCACTGAAGCTTTCTTT
CDR3 protein: CATSPYRGLGTEAFF
V gene: TRBV28
D gene: TRBD1
clone size: few
J gene: TRBJ1-1

CDR3 DNA: TGTGCCAGCAGCCGAGCGACAGGGAAAAATGAAAAACTGTTTTTT
CDR3 protein: CASSRATGKNEKLFF
V gene: TRBV2
D gene: TRBD1
clone size: -
J gene: TRBJ1-4

CDR3 DNA: TGTGCCAGCAGCCAAGATATGCAGGGGGGCCTTTTAGCCGAGCAGTACTTC
CDR3 protein: CASSQDMQGGLLAEQYF
V gene: TRBV4-2
D gene: -
clone size: -
J gene: TRBJ2-7

CDR3 DNA: TGTGCCAGCAGCTTGCCCGACAGGGTCTATGGCTACACCTTC
CDR3 protein: CASSLPDRVYGYTF
V gene: TRBV5-5
D gene: TRBD1
clone size: -
J gene: TRBJ1-2

CDR3 DNA: TGTGCCAGCATCCCGGACAGGGGGCTAATTGGTGAGCAGTTCTTC
CDR3 protein: CASIPDRGLIGEQFF
V gene: TRBV5-4
D gene: TRBD1
clone size: -
J gene: TRBJ2-1

CDR3 DNA: TGTGCCAGCAGTGCGAGGGGTATGGGCAATCAGCCCCAGCATTTT
CDR3 protein: CASSARGMGNQPQHF
V gene: TRBV28
D gene: -
clone size: -
J gene: TRBJ1-5

CDR3 DNA: TGTGCCAGCAGCCAGTTCGACACGGATTCACCCCTCCACTTT
CDR3 protein: CASSQFDTDSPLHF
V gene: TRBV14
D gene: -
clone size: -
J gene: TRBJ1-6

CDR3 DNA: TGTGCCAGCAGTGAGGGGGGGGGTTTCACTGAAGCTTTCTTT
CDR3 protein: CASSEGGGFTEAFF
V gene: TRBV2
D gene: -
clone size: -
J gene: TRBJ1-1

CDR3 DNA: TGTGCCAGCAGTTACTCGATAAGTTCGAATTCACCCCTCCACTTT
CDR3 protein: CASSYSISSNSPLHF
V gene: TRBV6-2/TRBV6-3
D gene: -
clone size: -
J gene: TRBJ1-6

CDR3 DNA: TGTGCCAGCACGCCCGGGACAGGGGGCTTGGGGCGTCCCAGCATTTTT
CDR3 protein: CASTPGTGGLGRPSIF
V gene: TRBV21-1
D gene: -
clone size: -
J gene: TRBJ1-5

CDR3 DNA: TGCGCCAGCAGCTTGGCAGGCAGGGGTGGTGAAGCTTTCTTT
CDR3 protein: CASSLAGRGGEAFF
V gene: TRBV5-1
D gene: -
clone size: -
J gene: TRBJ1-1

CDR3 DNA: TGTGCCAGCAGCGTCCACCGAGACACTGAAGCTTTCTTT
CDR3 protein: CASSVHRDTEAFF
V gene: TRBV9
D gene: -
clone size: -
J gene: TRBJ1-1

CDR3 DNA: TGTGCCTGGAGTGTTAGTTTGGGTTGGAATGGCTACACCTTC
CDR3 protein: CAWSVSLGWNGYTF
V gene: TRBV30
D gene: -
clone size: -
J gene: TRBJ1-2

CDR3 DNA: TGTGCCAGTAGTGCCTCACTTCGAGGCAGAAGCCCTGGAAACACCATATATTTT
CDR3 protein: CASSASLRGRSPGNTIYF
V gene: TRBV19
D gene: -
clone size: -
J gene: TRBJ1-3

CDR3 DNA: TGCGCCAGCAGCTTGGCCTCGGGGCCGCTACGGTATGGCTACACCTTC
CDR3 protein: CASSLASGPLRYGYTF
V gene: TRBV5-1
D gene: -
clone size: -
J gene: TRBJ1-2

CDR3 DNA: TGTGCCTGGAGTATAGGGGTGGGCGATACGCAGTATTTT
CDR3 protein: CAWSIGVGDTQYF
V gene: TRBV30
D gene: -
clone size: -
J gene: TRBJ2-3

CDR3 DNA: TGTGCCAGCAGCCCAGCAGGGAGATCCTACGAGCAGTACTTC
CDR3 protein: CASSPAGRSYEQYF
V gene: TRBV11-2
D gene: -
clone size: -
J gene: TRBJ2-7

CDR3 DNA: TGTGCCAGCAGCTTTATCTCAGATACGCAGTATTTT
CDR3 protein: CASSFISDTQYF
V gene: TRBV5-6
D gene: -
clone size: -
J gene: TRBJ2-3